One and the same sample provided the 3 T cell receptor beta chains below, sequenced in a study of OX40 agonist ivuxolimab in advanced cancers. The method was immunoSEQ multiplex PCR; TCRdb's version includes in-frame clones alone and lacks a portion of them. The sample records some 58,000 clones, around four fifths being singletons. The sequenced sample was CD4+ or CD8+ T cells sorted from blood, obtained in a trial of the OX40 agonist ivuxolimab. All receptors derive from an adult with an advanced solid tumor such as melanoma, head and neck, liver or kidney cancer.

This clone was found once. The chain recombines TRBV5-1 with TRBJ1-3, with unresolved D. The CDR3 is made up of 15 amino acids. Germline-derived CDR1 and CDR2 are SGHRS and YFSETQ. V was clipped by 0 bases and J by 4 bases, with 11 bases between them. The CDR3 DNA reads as TGCGCCAGCAGCTTGGCCACAGAAAGGGGAAACACCATATATTTT. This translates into CASSLATERGNTIYF.

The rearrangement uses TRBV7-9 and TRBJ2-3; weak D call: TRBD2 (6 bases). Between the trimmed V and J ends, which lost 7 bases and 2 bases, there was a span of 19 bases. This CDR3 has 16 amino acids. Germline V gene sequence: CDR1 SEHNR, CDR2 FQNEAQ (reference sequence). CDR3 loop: CASIPSGGFSTDTQYF. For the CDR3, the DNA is TGTGCCAGCATCCCCTCTGGGGGGTTCTCCACAGATACGCAGTATTTT.

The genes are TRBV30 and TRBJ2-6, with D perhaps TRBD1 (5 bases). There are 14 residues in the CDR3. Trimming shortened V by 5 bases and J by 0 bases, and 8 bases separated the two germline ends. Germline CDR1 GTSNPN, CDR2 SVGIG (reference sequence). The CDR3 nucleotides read TGTGCCTGGGGCGACAGCTCTGGGGCCAACGTCCTGACTTTC. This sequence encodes CAWGDSSGANVLTF.